A selection of T cell receptor beta chains follows, all from one sample in a study of blood T cell repertoires in COVID-19. Libraries were prepared by immunoSEQ multiplex PCR; TCRdb keeps only in-frame clonotypes and omits some of them. Among about 300,000 clones listed, 80% to 95% were seen once. Sequences were obtained from peripheral blood. These TCRs come from a woman under 40 with COVID-19, enrolled during active disease. CDR3s include the opening cysteine and the closing phenylalanine or tryptophan. D genes are given only for firm matches.

v_call: TRBV27
j_call: TRBJ2-7
d_call: NA
cdr3_aa: CASSLTGYEQYF
cdr3_nt: TGTGCCAGCAGTTTGACGGGGTACGAGCAGTACTTC

v_call: TRBV28
j_call: TRBJ2-7
d_call: TRBD1
cdr3_aa: CASSFPDRGGFSYEQYF
cdr3_nt: TGTGCCAGCAGTTTCCCTGACAGGGGAGGTTTCTCCTACGAGCAGTACTTC

v_call: TRBV7-2
j_call: TRBJ1-1
d_call: TRBD1
cdr3_aa: CASSETSGGQAFF
cdr3_nt: TGTGCCAGCAGCGAAACCTCAGGGGGCCAGGCTTTCTTT

v_call: TRBV15
j_call: TRBJ2-3
d_call: NA
cdr3_aa: CATSRDWRPSTDTQYF
cdr3_nt: TGTGCCACCAGCAGAGATTGGAGGCCTAGCACAGATACGCAGTATTTT

v_call: TRBV7-9
j_call: TRBJ1-4
d_call: NA
cdr3_aa: CASSPKGTPDGNEKLFF
cdr3_nt: TGTGCCAGCAGCCCCAAGGGGACACCGGATGGAAATGAAAAACTGTTTTTT

v_call: TRBV7-9
j_call: TRBJ2-7
d_call: TRBD1
cdr3_aa: CASSFDRRQGPTYEQYF
cdr3_nt: TGTGCCAGCAGCTTCGACCGACGACAGGGGCCGACCTACGAGCAGTACTTC

v_call: TRBV5-5
j_call: TRBJ2-7
d_call: TRBD1
cdr3_aa: CASSFPGQGRREQYF
cdr3_nt: TGTGCCAGCAGTTTCCCAGGACAGGGGAGGCGCGAGCAGTACTTC

v_call: TRBV11-2
j_call: TRBJ2-7
d_call: TRBD1
cdr3_aa: CASSLETGQGASYEQYF
cdr3_nt: TGTGCCAGCAGCTTAGAGACTGGACAGGGGGCTTCCTACGAGCAGTACTTC

v_call: TRBV20-1
j_call: TRBJ2-5
d_call: TRBD1
cdr3_aa: CSASGTGGIRETQYF
cdr3_nt: TGCAGTGCTAGTGGGACAGGGGGCATTCGGGAGACCCAGTACTTC

v_call: TRBV7-8
j_call: TRBJ2-2
d_call: NA
cdr3_aa: CASSSFKGVDRENTGELFF
cdr3_nt: TGTGCCAGCAGCTCCTTTAAGGGAGTGGACAGAGAGAACACCGGGGAGCTGTTTTTT